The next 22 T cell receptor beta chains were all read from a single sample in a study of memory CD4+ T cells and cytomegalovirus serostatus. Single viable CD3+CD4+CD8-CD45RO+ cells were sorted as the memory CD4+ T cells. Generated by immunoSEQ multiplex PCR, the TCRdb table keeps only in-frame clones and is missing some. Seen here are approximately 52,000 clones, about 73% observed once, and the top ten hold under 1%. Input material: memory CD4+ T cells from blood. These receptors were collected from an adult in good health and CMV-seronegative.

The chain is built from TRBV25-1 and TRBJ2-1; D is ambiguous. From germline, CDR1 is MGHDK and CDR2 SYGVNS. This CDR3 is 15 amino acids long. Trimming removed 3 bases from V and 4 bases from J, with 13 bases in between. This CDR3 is CASSDRQAIYNEQFF. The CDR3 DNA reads TGTGCCAGCAGTGATAGGCAGGCGATTTACAATGAGCAGTTCTTC.

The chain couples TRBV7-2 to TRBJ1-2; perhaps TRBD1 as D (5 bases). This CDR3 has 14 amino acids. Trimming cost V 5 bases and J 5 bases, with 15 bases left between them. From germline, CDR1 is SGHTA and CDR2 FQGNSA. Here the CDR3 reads CASSGLGGLYGYTF. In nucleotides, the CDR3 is TGTGCCAGCAGCGGACTCGGGGGATTGTATGGCTACACCTTC.

The DNA for the CDR3 is TGTGCCAGCTCCCCCAGAGAGTATAATTCACCCCTCCACTTT. It translates to CASSPREYNSPLHF. V and J are TRBV6-1 and TRBJ1-6, with D uncertain. Germline V gene lookup returns CDR1 MNHNS and CDR2 SASEGT. V gave up 8 bases and J gave up 4 bases, with 12 bases separating them. This CDR3 spans 14 amino acids.

The CDR3 DNA sequence: TGTGCCAGCAGCCCCACGACGAGGTCGGGGGGTACGCAGTATTTT. It translates to CASSPTTRSGGTQYF. The chain joins TRBV14 to TRBJ2-3; 7 bases are shared with TRBD2. V lost 4 bases to trimming and J lost 8 bases; unmatched junction nucleotides: 12. The CDR3 totals 15 residues. The germline gives CDR1 SGHDN, CDR2 FVKESK.

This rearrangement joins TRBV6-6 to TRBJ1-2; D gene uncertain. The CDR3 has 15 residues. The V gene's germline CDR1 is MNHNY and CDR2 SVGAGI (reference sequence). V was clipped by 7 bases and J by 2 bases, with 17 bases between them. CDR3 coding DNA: TGTGCCAGCACCGTATCAATCGGTACCAACTATGGCTACACCTTC. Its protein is CASTVSIGTNYGYTF.

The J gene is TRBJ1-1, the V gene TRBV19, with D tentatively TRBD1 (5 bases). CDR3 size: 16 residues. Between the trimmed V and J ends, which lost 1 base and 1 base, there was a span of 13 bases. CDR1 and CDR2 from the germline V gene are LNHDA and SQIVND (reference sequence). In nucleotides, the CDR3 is TGTGCCAGTAGTATAGCCCCAGGCAGGGCGAACACTGAAGCTTTCTTT. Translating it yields CASSIAPGRANTEAFF.

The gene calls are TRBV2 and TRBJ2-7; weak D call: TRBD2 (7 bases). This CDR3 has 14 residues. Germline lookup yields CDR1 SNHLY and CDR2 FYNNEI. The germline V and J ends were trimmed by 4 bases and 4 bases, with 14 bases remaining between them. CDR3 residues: CASSGWGGTYEQYF. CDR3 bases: TGTGCCAGCAGTGGCTGGGGGGGCACTTACGAGCAGTACTTC.

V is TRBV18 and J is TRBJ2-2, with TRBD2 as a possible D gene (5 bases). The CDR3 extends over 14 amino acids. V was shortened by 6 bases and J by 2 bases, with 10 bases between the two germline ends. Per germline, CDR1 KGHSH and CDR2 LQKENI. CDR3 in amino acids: CASSRGSNTGELFF. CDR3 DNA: TGTGCCAGCTCCCGCGGGTCCAACACCGGGGAGCTGTTTTTT.

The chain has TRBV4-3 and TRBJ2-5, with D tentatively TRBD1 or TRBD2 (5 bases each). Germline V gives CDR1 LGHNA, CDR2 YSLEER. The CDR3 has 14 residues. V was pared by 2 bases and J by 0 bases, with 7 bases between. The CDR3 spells CASSQWGYQETQYF. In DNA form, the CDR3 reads TGCGCCAGCAGCCAATGGGGGTACCAAGAGACCCAGTACTTC.

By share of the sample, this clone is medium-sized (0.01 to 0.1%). The CDR3 DNA is TGTGCCAGCAGTTTCTCGGGACAGGGGAATAGTGGCTACACCTTC. It translates to CASSFSGQGNSGYTF. The chain couples TRBV6-5 to TRBJ1-2, with 10 bases fitting TRBD1. V lost 4 bases and J lost 7; bases outside the gene matches: 9. CDR3 length: 15 residues. Germline loops: CDR1 MNHEY, CDR2 SVGAGI.

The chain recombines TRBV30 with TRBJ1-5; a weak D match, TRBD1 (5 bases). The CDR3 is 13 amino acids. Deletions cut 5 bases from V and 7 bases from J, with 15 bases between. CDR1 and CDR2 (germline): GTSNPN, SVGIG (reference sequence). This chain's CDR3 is CAWSGQGLQPQHF. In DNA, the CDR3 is TGTGCCTGGTCCGGACAAGGCCTCCAGCCCCAGCATTTT.

CDR3 residues: CASSVTSGGAFAYEQYF. The CDR3 DNA is TGTGCCAGCAGTGTGACTAGCGGGGGGGCTTTTGCCTACGAGCAGTACTTC. The chain joins TRBV6-1 to TRBJ2-7; 14 bases fit TRBD2. This CDR3 comprises 17 residues. V gave up 4 bases and J gave up 2 bases; unmatched junction bases: 7. Germline assignment: CDR1 MNHNS and CDR2 SASEGT.

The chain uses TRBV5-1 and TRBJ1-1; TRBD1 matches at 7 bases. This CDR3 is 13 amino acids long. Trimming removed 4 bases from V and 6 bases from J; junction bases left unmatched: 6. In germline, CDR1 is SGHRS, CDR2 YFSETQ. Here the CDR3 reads CASSREGAAEAFF. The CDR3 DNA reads TGCGCCAGCAGCCGTGAGGGGGCGGCTGAAGCTTTCTTT.

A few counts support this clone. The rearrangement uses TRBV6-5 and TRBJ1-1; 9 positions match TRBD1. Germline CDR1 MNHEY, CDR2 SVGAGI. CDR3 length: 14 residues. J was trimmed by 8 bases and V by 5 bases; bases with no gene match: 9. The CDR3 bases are TGTGCCAGCAGTCCCGGGACAGGGAAGGAGGAAGCTTTCTTT. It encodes CASSPGTGKEEAFF.

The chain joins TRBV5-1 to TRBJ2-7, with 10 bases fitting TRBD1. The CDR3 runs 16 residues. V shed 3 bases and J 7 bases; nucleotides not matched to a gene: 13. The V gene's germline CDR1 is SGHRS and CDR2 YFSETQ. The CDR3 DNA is TGCGCCAGCAGCTCGAGAGCCGGGACAGGGGTCGGGGAGCAGTACTTC. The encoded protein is CASSSRAGTGVGEQYF. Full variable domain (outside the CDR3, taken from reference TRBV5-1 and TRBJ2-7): KAGVTQTPRYLIKTRGQQVTLSCSPISGHRSVSWYQQTPGQGLQFLFEYFSETQRNKGNFPGRFSGRQFSNSRSEMNVSTLELGDSALYLCASSSRAGTGVGEQYFGPGTRLTVT.

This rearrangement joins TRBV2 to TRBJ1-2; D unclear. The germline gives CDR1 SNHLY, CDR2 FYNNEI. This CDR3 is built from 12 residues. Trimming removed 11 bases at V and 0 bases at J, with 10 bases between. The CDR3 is CASRITNYGYTF. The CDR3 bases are TGTGCCTCGCGGATCACTAACTATGGCTACACCTTC.

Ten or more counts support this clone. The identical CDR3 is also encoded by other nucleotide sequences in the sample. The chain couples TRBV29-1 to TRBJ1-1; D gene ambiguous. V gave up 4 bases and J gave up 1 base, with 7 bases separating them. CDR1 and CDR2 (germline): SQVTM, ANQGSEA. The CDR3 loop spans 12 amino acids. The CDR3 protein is CSVAHGNTEAFF. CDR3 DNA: TGCAGCGTTGCCCATGGGAACACTGAAGCTTTCTTT. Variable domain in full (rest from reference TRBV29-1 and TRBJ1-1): SAVISQKPSRDICQRGTSLTIQCQVDSQVTMMFWYRQQPGQSLTLIATANQGSEATYESGFVIDKFPISRPNLTFSTLTVSNMSPEDSSIYLCSVAHGNTEAFFGQGTRLTVV.

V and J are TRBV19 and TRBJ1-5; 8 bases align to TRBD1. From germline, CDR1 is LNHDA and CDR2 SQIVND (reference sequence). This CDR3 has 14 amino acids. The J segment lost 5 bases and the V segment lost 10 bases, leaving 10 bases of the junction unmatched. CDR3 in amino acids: CATSGTGDYQPQHF. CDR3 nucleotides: TGTGCCACATCCGGGACAGGAGACTATCAGCCCCAGCATTTT.

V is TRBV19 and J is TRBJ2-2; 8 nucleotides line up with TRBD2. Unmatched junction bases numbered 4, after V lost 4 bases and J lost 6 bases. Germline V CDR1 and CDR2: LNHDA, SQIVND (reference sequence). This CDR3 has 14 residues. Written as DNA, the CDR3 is TGTGCCAGTAGTAGCGGGGGGTTATCCGGGGAGCTGTTTTTT. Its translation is CASSSGGLSGELFF. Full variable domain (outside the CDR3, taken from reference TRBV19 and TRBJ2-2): DGGITQSPKYLFRKEGQNVTLSCEQNLNHDAMYWYRQDPGQGLRLIYYSQIVNDFQKGDIAEGYSVSREKKESFPLTVTSAQKNPTAFYLCASSSGGLSGELFFGEGSRLTVL.

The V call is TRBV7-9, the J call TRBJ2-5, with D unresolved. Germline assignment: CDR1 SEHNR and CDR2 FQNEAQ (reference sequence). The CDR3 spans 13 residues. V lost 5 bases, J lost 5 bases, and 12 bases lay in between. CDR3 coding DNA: TGTGCCAGCAGCCACGGTGGGCCCGAGACCCAGTACTTC. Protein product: CASSHGGPETQYF.

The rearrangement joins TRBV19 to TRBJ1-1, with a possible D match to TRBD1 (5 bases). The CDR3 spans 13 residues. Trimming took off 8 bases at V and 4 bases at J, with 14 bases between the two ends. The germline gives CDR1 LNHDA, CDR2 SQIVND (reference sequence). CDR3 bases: TGTGCCAGTGTAGGGGCGTGGAGCACTGAAGCTTTCTTT. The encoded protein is CASVGAWSTEAFF.

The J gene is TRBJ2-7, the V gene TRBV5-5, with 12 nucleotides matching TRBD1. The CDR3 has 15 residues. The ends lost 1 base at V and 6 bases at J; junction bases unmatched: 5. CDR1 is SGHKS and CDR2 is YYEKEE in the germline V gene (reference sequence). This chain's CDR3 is CASSLFGTGGVEQYF. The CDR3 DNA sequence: TGTGCCAGCAGCTTGTTTGGGACAGGGGGCGTCGAGCAGTACTTC.